These T cell receptor beta chains were read from a single sample in a study of tumor and adjacent non-tumor tissue in lung cancer. TCRdb re-called the multiplex PCR reads through MiXCR, storing one row per CDR3 protein. The sample yields some 78,000 distinct CDR3 sequences, roughly 76% seen once. Sample: lung tumor tissue. The receptors stem from a woman aged 45-60 years with non-small cell lung cancer. Each CDR3 is given with its conserved first and last residue. D genes are given only for firm matches. Expanded clones are given a class, and other clones once, few, many or no size at all.

abundance,len,j_gene,v_gene,d_gene,CDR3aa,CDR3nt
.,15,TRBJ1-6,TRBV20-1,TRBD1,CNARDPGQDNPPLHF,TGCAATGCTAGAGATCCCGGACAGGATAATCCACCCCTCCACTTT
medium-sized,15,TRBJ1-3,TRBV6-5,.,CASRGDSRAGNTIYF,TGTGCCAGCAGAGGCGACAGCCGCGCTGGAAACACCATATATTTT
.,16,TRBJ1-4,TRBV7-9,TRBD1,CASRRSDDRGGEKLFF,TGTGCCAGCAGGCGCAGCGACGACAGGGGCGGCGAAAAACTGTTTTTT
.,18,TRBJ2-3,TRBV11-2,.,CASSFVAMTGCGRDTQYF,TGTGCCAGCAGCTTCGTCGCCATGACCGGGTGTGGCAGAGATACACAGTATTTT
medium-sized,13,TRBJ1-3,TRBV20-1,.,CSALSGGGNTIYF,TGCAGTGCCCTATCTGGGGGGGGAAACACCATATATTTT
.,16,TRBJ2-1,TRBV9,TRBD1,CASSSRQGASYNEQFF,TGTGCCAGCAGCTCCCGACAGGGAGCTTCCTACAATGAGCAGTTCTTC
.,16,TRBJ2-7,TRBV6-5,TRBD2,CASSLNWASGSYKQYF,TGTGCCAGTAGCCTGAATTGGGCTAGCGGGAGCTACAAGCAGTACTTC
once,13,TRBJ2-2,TRBV7-3,.,CASSSPWAGQLFF,TGTGCCAGCAGCTCCCCATGGGCTGGGCAGCTGTTTTTT
.,15,TRBJ1-2,TRBV27,TRBD1,CVSSLQGQTNYGYTF,TGTGTCAGCAGTTTACAGGGACAGACAAACTATGGCTACACCTTC
.,14,TRBJ2-1,TRBV20-1,.,CSARDCRQKNEQFF,TGCAGTGCTAGAGATTGTCGACAGAAAAACGAACAGTTCTTC
once,13,TRBJ2-2,TRBV29-1,.,CSVRIGGTGELFF,TGTAGCGTCAGGATAGGGGGCACCGGGGAGCTGTTTTTT
.,14,TRBJ2-2,TRBV12-3/TRBV12-4,.,CASSLNGVTGELFF,TGTGCCAGCAGTTTGAATGGGGTTACCGGGGAGCTGTTTTTT
.,15,TRBJ1-5,TRBV4-3,.,CTSSPRDDGYQPQHF,TGTACCAGCAGCCCCAGGGACGATGGATATCAGCCCCAGCATTTT
.,12,TRBJ2-7,TRBV20-1,TRBD2,CSSGLAGREQYF,TGCAGTTCGGGACTAGCGGGAAGGGAGCAGTACTTC
.,14,TRBJ2-1,TRBV10-2,.,CASSSNARGNEQFF,TGCGCCAGCAGTTCGAACGCACGGGGAAATGAGCAGTTCTTC
.,15,TRBJ2-3,TRBV4-3,.,CASCQDYTGTDTQYF,TGCGCCAGTTGCCAAGATTATACAGGCACAGATACGCAGTATTTT
.,12,TRBJ1-2,TRBV6-5,.,CGSTLKGSGYTF,TGTGGAAGCACCCTTAAGGGGAGCGGCTACACCTTC
.,17,TRBJ2-5,TRBV5-4,.,CASSSGTRGNLQETQYF,TGTGCCAGCAGCTCCGGAACTCGCGGGAACCTACAAGAGACCCAGTACTTC
.,17,TRBJ2-2,TRBV6-2/TRBV6-3,TRBD2,CASSYSGGSRDTGELFF,TGTGCCAGCAGTTACTCGGGGGGGAGTCGCGACACCGGGGAGCTCTTTTTT
once,13,TRBJ2-1,TRBV11-2,.,CAYSLGQTNEQFF,TGTGCCTACAGCTTGGGACAAACTAATGAGCAGTTCTTC
.,15,TRBJ2-3,TRBV12-3/TRBV12-4,.,CGSRSGTFRTDTQYF,TGTGGCAGCAGATCAGGGACATTTCGCACAGATACACAGTATTTT
.,14,TRBJ2-7,TRBV7-2,.,CASSKRDHSYKQYF,TGTGCCAGTAGCAAACGGGACCACTCCTACAAGCAGTACTTC
.,16,TRBJ2-7,TRBV11-2,.,CASSLGSGAGYYEQYF,TGCGCCAGCAGCTTAGGGTCAGGGGCCGGCTACTACGAGCAGTACTTC
.,13,TRBJ1-2,TRBV4-2,.,CASTQYSGYGYTF,TGTGCCAGCACCCAATATTCGGGCTATGGCTACACCTTC
.,17,TRBJ2-3,TRBV7-9,.,CASSLDPASSSTDTQSF,TGTGCCAGCAGCTTAGACCCGGCCTCCTCTAGCACAGATACGCAGTCTTTT
.,14,TRBJ1-4,TRBV7-9,.,CASSLGDLNEKLFF,TGTGCCAGCAGCTTAGGCGATCTTAATGAAAAACTGTTTTTT
many,12,TRBJ1-2,TRBV20-1,.,CSGVQGQDGYTF,TGCAGTGGAGTCCAGGGTCAAGATGGCTACACCTTC
.,13,TRBJ2-7,TRBV20-1,.,CGAHTGGPYEQYF,TGCGGTGCTCATACTGGCGGCCCCTACGAGCAGTACTTC
.,11,TRBJ2-5,TRBV2,.,CASSKWETHYF,TGTGCCAGCTCGAAGTGGGAGACCCATTACTTC
.,15,TRBJ2-7,TRBV11-2,.,CASSPWASCSYEQYF,TGTGCCAGCAGCCCTTGGGCCAGCTGTTCCTACGAGCAGTACTTT
large,14,TRBJ2-2,TRBV11-2,.,CASSFNVDTGELFF,TGTGCCAGCAGTTTCAACGTTGATACCGGGGAGCTGTTTTTT
.,14,TRBJ2-7,TRBV10-3,TRBD1,CAIRSGTGITEQYF,TGTGCCATCAGATCCGGGACAGGGATTACGGAACAGTACTTC
many,11,TRBJ2-1,TRBV20-1,.,CSARDRNEQFF,TGCAGTGCTAGGGACCGCAATGAGCAGTTCTTC
.,15,TRBJ2-1,TRBV11-2,.,CASRFIAVGDDEQFF,TGTGCCAGCAGGTTTATAGCGGTAGGAGACGATGAGCAGTTCTTC
.,14,TRBJ2-1,TRBV10-3,.,CTISESGEDNEQFF,TGTACCATTAGTGAGTCTGGGGAAGACAATGAGCAGTTCTTC
few,13,TRBJ2-1,TRBV11-2,.,CASSSGLHNERFF,TGTGCCAGCAGCTCCGGACTTCACAATGAGAGGTTCTTC
.,14,TRBJ2-7,TRBV11-1,.,CASSQLEGSYEQYF,TGTGCCAGCAGTCAACTAGAGGGATCCTACGAACAGTACTTC
.,15,TRBJ2-7,TRBV28,.,CGSSPSGIGYDEQYF,TGTGGCAGCAGTCCCTCAGGTATAGGGTACGACGAGCAGTACTTC
.,14,TRBJ2-7,TRBV6-1,.,CASSEETDYYEQYF,TGCGCCAGCAGTGAAGAGACAGATTATTACGAACAGTACTTC
.,14,TRBJ1-4,TRBV12-3/TRBV12-4,.,CARRTRDANEKLFF,TGTGCCAGAAGAACAAGGGACGCCAATGAAAAACTGTTTTTT
.,17,TRBJ2-1,TRBV6-1,TRBD2,CASSEAQPGLAGGRAFF,TGTGCTAGCAGTGAAGCCCAACCGGGACTAGCGGGAGGGAGGGCGTTCTTC
.,16,TRBJ2-2,TRBV4-3,.,CASNQEVSRLSGELFF,TGCGCCAGCAACCAAGAGGTATCCAGGCTGTCCGGGGAGCTGTTTTTT
.,13,TRBJ2-7,TRBV12-3/TRBV12-4,.,CASGLDITYEQYF,TGTGCCAGCGGTTTAGACATAACCTACGAGCAGTACTTC
.,14,TRBJ2-7,TRBV28,.,CVGSPTGRYYEQYF,TGTGTCGGCAGTCCCACGGGACGTTACTACGAGCAATACTTC
once,18,TRBJ2-7,TRBV20-1,.,CSVRGEVGIRGVTYEQYF,TGCAGTGTTAGAGGGGAGGTGGGGATCAGGGGTGTAACCTACGAGCAGTACTTC
.,15,TRBJ2-3,TRBV4-1,.,CASSKGLSSTVTQYF,TGCGCCAGCAGCAAAGGGCTCTCTAGCACGGTTACGCAGTATTTT
.,13,TRBJ2-3,TRBV7-2,.,CVSSSGLNQPQYF,TGTGTCAGCAGCTCAGGACTAAATCAGCCCCAGTATTTT
few,15,TRBJ2-1,TRBV20-1,TRBD1,CNARSGQGGYNEQFF,TGCAATGCTAGATCGGGACAGGGTGGTTACAATGAGCAGTTCTTC
.,13,TRBJ2-7,TRBV6-6,.,CVSSYGSSYEQYF,TGTGTCAGCAGCTACGGCAGCTCCTACGAGCAGTACTTC
.,12,TRBJ1-1,TRBV20-1,.,CSAERLYTGAFF,TGCAGTGCGGAGAGGCTGTACACTGGAGCTTTCTTT
.,12,TRBJ2-5,TRBV29-1,.,CSVRDWEETQYF,TGCAGCGTTCGTGACTGGGAAGAGACCCAGTACTTC
.,14,TRBJ1-6,TRBV6-5,.,CGSSYLGANSPLRF,TGTGGCAGCAGTTACTTGGGAGCTAATTCACCCCTCCGCTTT
.,14,TRBJ2-3,TRBV11-1,TRBD1,CAAGIATGADTQYF,TGTGCCGCCGGCATAGCTACAGGGGCTGATACGCAGTATTTT
.,14,TRBJ2-5,TRBV20-1,.,CSTSTGTWYETQYF,TGCAGTACTAGTACCGGGACATGGTACGAGACCCAGTACTTC
once,16,TRBJ2-2,TRBV5-6,TRBD1,CATSYGTGIYIGELFF,TGTGCCACCAGCTACGGGACAGGGATTTACATCGGGGAGCTGTTTTTT